One sample yielded the 10 T cell receptor beta chains listed below, sequenced in a study of PD-1 blockade in classical Hodgkin lymphoma. Relapses following autologous stem cell transplantation were seen in all patients, with brentuximab vedotin exposure varying. The table came from immunoSEQ multiplex PCR; TCRdb's copy has only in-frame clones and leaves some out. Here the sample spans 4,000 to 4,500 clones, over 75% being singletons. The specimen was peripheral blood mononuclear cells (PBMCs), collected at baseline. The receptors derive from a human donor with classical Hodgkin lymphoma.

This chain uses TRBV2 with TRBJ1-4, with 9 bases identical to TRBD1. Germline V lookup: CDR1 SNHLY, CDR2 FYNNEI. CDR3 size: 16 residues. V shed 0 bases and J 8 bases; nucleotides not matched to a gene: 7. The CDR3 spells CASSEAKTGGGEKLFF. DNA for the CDR3: TGTGCCAGCAGTGAAGCAAAAACAGGGGGCGGGGAAAAACTGTTTTTT.

This clone turned up a few times. The gene calls are TRBV5-6 and TRBJ2-1; TRBD2 matches at 12 bases. The germline V gene encodes CDR1 SGHDT and CDR2 YYEEEE. CDR3 length: 15 residues. Trimming removed 1 base from V and 8 bases from J; junction bases left unmatched: 4. The CDR3 nucleotides read TGTGCCAGCAGCTTGCCTAGCGGGGGGGTCGATGAGCAGTTCTTC. This codes for CASSLPSGGVDEQFF. The full variable domain, completed using reference TRBV5-6 and TRBJ2-1, is DAGVTQSPTHLIKTRGQQVTLRCSPKSGHDTVSWYQQALGQGPQFIFQYYEEEERQRGNFPDRFSGHQFPNYSSELNVNALLLGDSALYLCASSLPSGGVDEQFFGPGTRLTVL.

This rearrangement joins TRBV28 to TRBJ2-3; TRBD1 agrees at 9 bases. V gave up 3 bases and J gave up 6 bases; unmatched junction bases: 7. There are 15 residues in the CDR3. Germline V gives CDR1 MDHEN, CDR2 SYDVKM. The CDR3 DNA reads TGTGCCAGCAGTTTGAGGGACAGGGTTTCGGATACGCAGTATTTT. Translation: CASSLRDRVSDTQYF.

The genes are TRBV11-2 and TRBJ2-7; 7 bases fit TRBD2. Germline-derived CDR1 and CDR2 are SGHAT and FQNNGV. Trimming took 5 bases from V and 3 from J; bases not matched to a gene: 1. The CDR3 loop spans 12 amino acids. In nucleotides, the CDR3 is TGTGCCAGCAGCCGGGGGGACTACGAGCAGTACTTC. Its protein is CASSRGDYEQYF.

The V gene is TRBV12-5, the J gene TRBJ2-2, with D unclear. Germline V gene lookup returns CDR1 LGHNT and CDR2 FRNRAP. V lost 2 bases and J lost 6, with 13 bases in between. The length of the CDR3 is 15 residues. This chain's CDR3 is CASGLIHGGAGELFF. The CDR3 nucleotides are TGTGCTAGTGGTTTGATTCATGGTGGCGCCGGGGAGCTGTTTTTT.

The chain has TRBV7-6 and TRBJ1-1; 12 positions match TRBD1. CDR1 and CDR2 (germline): SGHVS, FNYEAQ. The length of the CDR3 is 15 residues. J was trimmed by 1 base and V by 3 bases; bases with no gene match: 0. The CDR3 loop is CASSLGQGANTEAFF. As DNA, the CDR3 is TGTGCCAGCAGCTTGGGACAGGGGGCGAACACTGAAGCTTTCTTT.

The chain combines TRBV30 with TRBJ1-5; D is unclear. The germline gives CDR1 GTSNPN, CDR2 SVGIG (reference sequence). The CDR3 loop spans 14 amino acids. Trimming left V 1 base short and J 7 bases short, with 14 bases between. The CDR3 nucleotides are TGTGCCTGGAGTGCGGCACTTTTGAACCAGCCCCAGCATTTT. It yields the protein CAWSAALLNQPQHF.

This chain joins TRBV6-5 and TRBJ2-7; D unclear. Germline V lookup: CDR1 MNHEY, CDR2 SVGAGI. V gave up 1 base and J gave up 5 bases, with 9 bases separating them. The CDR3 length is 13 residues. The CDR3 reads CASSYLGSHEQYF. In DNA form, the CDR3 reads TGTGCCAGCAGTTACTTGGGCTCTCACGAGCAGTACTTC.

This chain links TRBV5-4 with TRBJ1-2; D is uncertain. The CDR3 is 13 residues long. Germline assignment: CDR1 SGHNT and CDR2 YYREEE (reference sequence). V was cut by 1 base and J by 7 bases, with 11 bases left in between. CDR3 protein: CASSLRGLIGYTF. In DNA form, the CDR3 reads TGTGCCAGCAGCTTGAGAGGGCTTATTGGCTACACCTTC.

V and J are TRBV4-2 and TRBJ2-1; no reliable D call. Trimming left V 4 bases short and J 5 bases short, with 9 bases between. The CDR3 is made up of 13 amino acids. Germline V gives CDR1 LGHNA, CDR2 YNFKEQ. CDR3 sequence: CASSPPSDNEQFF. The DNA of the CDR3 is TGTGCCAGCAGCCCACCTTCGGACAATGAGCAGTTCTTC.